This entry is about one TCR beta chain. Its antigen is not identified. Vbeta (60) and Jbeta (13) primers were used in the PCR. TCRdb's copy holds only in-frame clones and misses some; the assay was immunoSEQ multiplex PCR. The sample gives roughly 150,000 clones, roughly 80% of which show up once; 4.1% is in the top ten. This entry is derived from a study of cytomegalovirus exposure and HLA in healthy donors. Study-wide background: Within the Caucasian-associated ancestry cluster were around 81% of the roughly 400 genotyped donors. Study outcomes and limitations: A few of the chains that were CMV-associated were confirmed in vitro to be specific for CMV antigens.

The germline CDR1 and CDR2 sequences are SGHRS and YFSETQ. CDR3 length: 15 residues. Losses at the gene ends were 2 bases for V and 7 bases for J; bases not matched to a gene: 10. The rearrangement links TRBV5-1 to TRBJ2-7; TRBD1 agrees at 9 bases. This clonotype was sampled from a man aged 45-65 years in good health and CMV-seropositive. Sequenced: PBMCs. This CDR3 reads CASSFLQGASREQYF. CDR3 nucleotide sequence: TGCGCCAGCAGCTTCTTACAGGGGGCTTCGAGAGAGCAGTACTTC.